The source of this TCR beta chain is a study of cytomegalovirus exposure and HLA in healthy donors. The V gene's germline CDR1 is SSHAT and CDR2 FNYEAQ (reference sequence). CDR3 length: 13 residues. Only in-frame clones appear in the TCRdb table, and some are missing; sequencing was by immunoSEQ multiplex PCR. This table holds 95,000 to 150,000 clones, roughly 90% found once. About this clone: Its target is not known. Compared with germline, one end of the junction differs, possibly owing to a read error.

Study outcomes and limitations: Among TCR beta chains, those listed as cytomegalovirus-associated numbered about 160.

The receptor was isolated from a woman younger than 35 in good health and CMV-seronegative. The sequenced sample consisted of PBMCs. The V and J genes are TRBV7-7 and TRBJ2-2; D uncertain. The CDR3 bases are TGTGCTAGCAGCTTAGACGCAGCCGGGGAGCTGTTTTTT. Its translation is CASSLDAAGELFF. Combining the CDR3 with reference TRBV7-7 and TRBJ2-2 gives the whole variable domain GAGVSQSPRYKVTKRGQDVTLRCDPISSHATLYWYQQALGQGPEFLTYFNYEAQPDKSGLPSDRFSAERPEGSISTLTIQRTEQRDSAMYRCASSLDAAGELFFGEGSRLTVL.